The entry that follows covers one TCR beta chain sequence. Its antigen is not known. The CDR3 runs 14 residues. Trimming took 6 bases from V and 0 from J, leaving 11 bases between them. Germline lookup yields CDR1 WSHSY and CDR2 SAAADI. These data originate in a study of OX40 agonist ivuxolimab in advanced cancers. Study background: Patients were treated with ivuxolimab, an agonistic anti-OX40 (CD134) antibody. A history of anti-PD-1, anti-PD-L1 or anti-CTLA-4 therapy was acceptable, and 30% to 45% had some. Broader study findings: Expanded clones tended on average to be more numerous among CD8+ T cells than CD4+.

Clones were sequenced by immunoSEQ multiplex PCR, and TCRdb holds only the in-frame ones, with some missing. Of around 27,000 clones in the sample, around 76% were seen once. This chain connects TRBV10-2 to TRBJ1-2, with D maybe TRBD1 (5 bases). The clonotype originates from an adult with an advanced solid tumor such as melanoma, head and neck, liver or kidney cancer. The input for sequencing was CD4+ or CD8+ T cells sorted from blood, taken in a trial of the OX40 agonist ivuxolimab. In DNA form, the CDR3 reads TGCGCCAGCAGGGGGACGGAAGCTAACTATGGCTACACCTTC. Residues: CASRGTEANYGYTF.